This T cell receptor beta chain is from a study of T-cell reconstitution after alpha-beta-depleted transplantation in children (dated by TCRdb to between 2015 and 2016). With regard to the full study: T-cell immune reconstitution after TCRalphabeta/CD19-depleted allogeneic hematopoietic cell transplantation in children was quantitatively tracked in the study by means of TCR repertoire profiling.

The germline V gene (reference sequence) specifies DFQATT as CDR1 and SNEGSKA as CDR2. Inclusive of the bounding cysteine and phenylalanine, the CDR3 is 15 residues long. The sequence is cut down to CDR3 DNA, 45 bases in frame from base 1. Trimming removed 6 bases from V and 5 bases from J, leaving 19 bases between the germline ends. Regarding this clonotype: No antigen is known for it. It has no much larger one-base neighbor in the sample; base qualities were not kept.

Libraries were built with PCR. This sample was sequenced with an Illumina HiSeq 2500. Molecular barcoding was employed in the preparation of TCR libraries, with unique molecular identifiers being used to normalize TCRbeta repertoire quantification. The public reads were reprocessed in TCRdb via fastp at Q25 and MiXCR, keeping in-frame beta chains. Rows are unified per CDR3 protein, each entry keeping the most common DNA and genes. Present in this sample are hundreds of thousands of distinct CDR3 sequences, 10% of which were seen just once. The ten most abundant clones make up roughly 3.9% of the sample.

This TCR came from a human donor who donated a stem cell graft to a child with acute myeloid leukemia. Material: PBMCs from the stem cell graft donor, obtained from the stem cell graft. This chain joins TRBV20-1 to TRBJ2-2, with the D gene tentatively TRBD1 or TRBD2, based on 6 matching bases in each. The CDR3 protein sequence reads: CSAPKGGSGTGELFF. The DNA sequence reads TGCAGTGCCCCGAAAGGGGGGTCGGGTACCGGGGAGCTGTTTTTT.